A selection of T cell receptor beta chains follows, all from one sample in a study of blood T cell repertoires in COVID-19. Generated by immunoSEQ multiplex PCR, the TCRdb table keeps only in-frame clones and is missing some. This table has around 330,000 clones, around 87% appearing once. The sequencing input was peripheral blood. The receptor set was obtained from a woman between 50 and 59 years old with active or convalescent COVID-19. Each CDR3 is given with its conserved first and last residue. The D gene is left open where the match is weak. Where a row states a size, it is once, few, many or the class of an expanded clone; other rows omit it.

d_call,v_call,j_call,clone_size,cdr3_aa,cdr3_nt
TRBD2,TRBV7-2,TRBJ2-1,few,CASSSRLAGLVRNEQFF,TGTGCCAGCAGCTCCAGACTAGCGGGGCTTGTAAGGAATGAGCAGTTCTTC
.,TRBV18,TRBJ2-7,.,CASSPLRSGTYEQYF,TGTGCCAGCTCACCATTACGTTCCGGGACCTACGAGCAGTACTTC
TRBD1,TRBV19,TRBJ1-1,.,CASSTRTGGEAFF,TGTGCCAGTAGTACCCGGACAGGGGGTGAAGCTTTCTTT
.,TRBV4-1,TRBJ2-3,.,CASSPELRGTDTQYF,TGCGCCAGCAGCCCCGAATTAAGAGGGACAGATACGCAGTATTTT
.,TRBV3-1/TRBV3-2,TRBJ2-1,.,CASSLPIYGHEQFF,TGTGCCAGCAGCCTCCCGATATATGGCCATGAGCAGTTCTTC
TRBD2,TRBV9,TRBJ2-3,.,CASSVAPSGGTHRTDTQYF,TGTGCCAGCAGCGTAGCCCCTAGCGGGGGGACCCATAGGACAGATACGCAGTATTTT
.,TRBV28,TRBJ1-6,.,CASSRPRGADNSPLHF,TGTGCCAGCAGTCGCCCTCGGGGGGCGGATAATTCACCCCTCCACTTT
.,TRBV7-2,TRBJ1-4,.,CASGAGYNEKLFF,TGTGCCAGCGGCGCAGGCTACAATGAAAAACTGTTTTTT
.,TRBV25-1,TRBJ2-1,.,CASSGREQFF,TGTGCCAGCAGTGGGCGGGAGCAGTTCTTC
.,TRBV10-3,TRBJ1-2,.,CAISETGIGYRGYTF,TGTGCCATCAGTGAGACAGGAATTGGTTATCGGGGCTACACCTTC
TRBD1,TRBV7-2,TRBJ2-7,.,CASSSRTGQTYEQYF,TGTGCCAGCAGCTCAAGGACAGGTCAGACCTACGAGCAGTACTTC
.,TRBV7-9,TRBJ1-1,.,CASSLRQVLNTEAFF,TGTGCCAGCAGCTTAAGACAGGTACTGAACACTGAAGCTTTCTTT
TRBD1,TRBV19,TRBJ1-2,.,CASSAKGATGAGGYTF,TGTGCCAGTAGTGCCAAGGGGGCAACAGGGGCCGGCGGCTACACCTTC
TRBD2,TRBV7-3,TRBJ2-3,many,CASSLKRGDTQYF,TGTGCCAGCAGCCTAAAGCGGGGGGATACGCAGTATTTT
.,TRBV7-2,TRBJ2-7,.,CASSLDQAVTYF,TGTGCCAGCAGCTTAGACCAGGCCGTTACGTACTTC
TRBD1,TRBV4-3,TRBJ1-3,.,CASSQATGDPGNTIYF,TGCGCCAGCAGCCAGGCAACAGGGGATCCTGGAAACACCATATATTTT
.,TRBV3-1/TRBV3-2,TRBJ2-7,.,CASSQDRGEQYF,TGTGCCAGCAGCCAAGATCGAGGTGAGCAGTACTTC
.,TRBV20-1,TRBJ2-3,.,CSARLDTQYF,TGCAGTGCTAGACTCGATACGCAGTATTTT
.,TRBV7-2,TRBJ2-3,.,CASSSTWERLSTDTQYF,TGTGCCAGCAGCTCCACGTGGGAGCGGCTGAGCACAGATACGCAGTATTTT
.,TRBV10-3,TRBJ1-4,once,CAISYDRYNEKLFF,TGTGCCATCAGTTACGACAGATATAATGAAAAACTGTTTTTT
TRBD1,TRBV3-1/TRBV3-2,TRBJ2-7,.,CASSGTGDPSYGEQYF,TGTGCCAGCAGCGGGACAGGCGACCCGTCCTACGGCGAGCAGTACTTC
.,TRBV30,TRBJ2-5,.,CAWSGSSEETQYF,TGTGCCTGGAGTGGATCTTCGGAAGAGACCCAGTACTTC
TRBD1,TRBV4-1,TRBJ2-1,.,CASSQESIWTGNKNEQFF,TGCGCCAGCAGCCAAGAAAGTATATGGACAGGGAATAAAAATGAGCAGTTCTTC
.,TRBV30,TRBJ1-2,.,CAWSGTSLGYGYTF,TGTGCCTGGAGCGGGACTTCTCTGGGATATGGCTACACCTTC
.,TRBV11-2,TRBJ1-3,.,CASSLLGGRNTIYF,TGTGCCAGCAGTCTTCTGGGGGGGAGAAACACCATATATTTT
.,TRBV21-1,TRBJ2-2,.,CASSKSPALGQDSANTGELFF,TGTGCCAGCAGCAAAAGTCCAGCACTGGGACAGGACAGCGCGAACACCGGGGAGCTGTTTTTT
TRBD2,TRBV4-2,TRBJ2-1,.,CASSSRGGSYNEQFF,TGTGCCAGCAGCTCTCGGGGGGGCTCCTACAATGAGCAGTTCTTC
TRBD2,TRBV12-5,TRBJ2-3,.,CASALGLAGGKVLADTQYF,TGTGCTAGTGCCTTAGGGCTAGCGGGGGGCAAGGTTTTAGCAGATACGCAGTATTTT
TRBD1,TRBV2,TRBJ1-4,.,CASGTGVSPNEKLFF,TGTGCCAGCGGGACAGGGGTATCTCCTAATGAAAAACTGTTTTTT
.,TRBV27,TRBJ1-4,.,CASSFIQGTEKLFF,TGTGCCAGCAGTTTTATACAGGGCACTGAAAAACTGTTTTTT
.,TRBV18,TRBJ1-2,.,CATTRRRGTPFYGYTF,TGTGCCACAACCCGGCGGCGGGGAACACCCTTCTATGGCTACACCTTC
.,TRBV9,TRBJ2-1,.,CASSVATMKNEQFF,TGTGCCAGCAGCGTAGCTACTATGAAGAATGAGCAGTTCTTC
.,TRBV28,TRBJ2-7,.,CASSSGQSYEQYF,TGTGCCAGCAGTTCAGGACAGTCCTACGAGCAGTACTTC
.,TRBV6-6,TRBJ1-5,.,CASTLGSIGWPQHF,TGTGCCAGCACCTTAGGGAGTATTGGATGGCCCCAGCATTTT
TRBD1,TRBV5-5,TRBJ1-2,.,CASSLDRPYGYTF,TGTGCCAGCAGCCTGGACAGGCCCTATGGCTACACCTTC
.,TRBV14,TRBJ2-7,.,CASSQLGQAGGEQYF,TGTGCCAGCAGCCAACTTGGACAGGCCGGGGGCGAGCAGTACTTC
.,TRBV19,TRBJ1-1,.,CASSILAGADTEAFF,TGTGCCAGTAGTATTCTAGCGGGTGCGGACACTGAAGCTTTCTTT
TRBD1,TRBV11-2,TRBJ2-7,.,CASSDIRQGRRQYF,TGTGCCAGCAGCGACATTCGACAGGGTCGTAGGCAGTACTTC
.,TRBV27,TRBJ2-5,.,CASSLTFGQGRETQYF,TGTGCCAGCAGTTTAACCTTCGGGCAGGGAAGAGAGACCCAGTACTTC
TRBD2,TRBV5-1,TRBJ2-1,.,CASSSSGSTYNEQFF,TGCGCCAGCAGCTCTAGCGGGAGCACCTACAATGAGCAGTTCTTC
.,TRBV15,TRBJ2-7,.,CATSRGVTGYGEQYF,TGTGCCACCAGCAGAGGAGTAACAGGGTACGGCGAGCAGTACTTC
TRBD1,TRBV20-1,TRBJ2-5,.,CSASLTGQETQYF,TGCAGTGCTAGTTTGACAGGGCAAGAGACCCAGTACTTC
.,TRBV12-3/TRBV12-4,TRBJ2-6,.,CASSPSGANVLTF,TGTGCCAGCAGCCCGTCTGGGGCCAACGTCCTGACTTTC
TRBD1,TRBV28,TRBJ2-3,.,CASSPEGAGTDTQYF,TGTGCCAGCAGTCCCGAGGGGGCCGGCACAGATACGCAGTATTTT
TRBD1,TRBV11-2,TRBJ1-5,.,CASSSHRGRNQPQHF,TGTGCCAGCAGCTCCCACAGGGGCCGCAATCAGCCCCAGCATTTT
.,TRBV19,TRBJ1-1,.,CATSSTAINTEAFF,TGTGCCACATCCTCTACAGCAATCAACACTGAAGCTTTCTTT
TRBD1,TRBV7-2,TRBJ1-6,.,CASSSRQGNSPLHF,TGTGCCAGCAGCTCCCGACAGGGGAATTCACCCCTCCACTTT
.,TRBV7-2,TRBJ1-4,once,CASSLDGATNEKLFF,TGTGCCAGCAGCTTAGACGGGGCAACTAATGAAAAACTGTTTTTT
TRBD1,TRBV6-6,TRBJ1-2,few,CASSNVPGQGGDYTF,TGTGCCAGCAGCAATGTTCCGGGACAGGGGGGTGACTACACCTTC
.,TRBV19,TRBJ1-1,.,CASSIPQGIGVAFF,TGTGCCAGTAGTATCCCCCAGGGGATAGGCGTGGCTTTCTTT
.,TRBV5-1,TRBJ1-1,.,CASSLEQVNTEAFF,TGCGCCAGCAGCTTGGAACAGGTGAACACTGAAGCTTTCTTT
.,TRBV27,TRBJ1-4,.,CASSFKPTNEKLFF,TGTGCCAGCAGTTTCAAGCCAACTAATGAAAAACTGTTTTTT
.,TRBV7-8,TRBJ2-1,.,CASSLSGFYNEQFF,TGTGCCAGCAGCTTAAGCGGGTTCTACAATGAGCAGTTCTTC
TRBD2,TRBV11-3,TRBJ2-3,few,CASSVSGASTDTQYF,TGTGCCAGCAGCGTTAGCGGGGCTAGCACAGATACGCAGTATTTT
.,TRBV4-1,TRBJ1-1,.,CASSQPTSGRTEAFF,TGCGCCAGCAGCCAACCCACTAGTGGGAGGACTGAAGCTTTCTTT